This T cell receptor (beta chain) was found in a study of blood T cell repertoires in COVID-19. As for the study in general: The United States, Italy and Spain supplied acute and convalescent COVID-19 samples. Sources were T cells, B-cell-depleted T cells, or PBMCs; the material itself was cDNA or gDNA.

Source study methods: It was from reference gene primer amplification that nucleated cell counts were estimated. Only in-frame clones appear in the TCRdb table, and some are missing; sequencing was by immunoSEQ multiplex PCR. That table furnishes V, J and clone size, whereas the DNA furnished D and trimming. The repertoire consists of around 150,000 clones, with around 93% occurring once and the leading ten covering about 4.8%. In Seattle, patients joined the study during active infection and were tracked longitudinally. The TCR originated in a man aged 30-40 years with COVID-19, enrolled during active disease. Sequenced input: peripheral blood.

CDR3: CASSQDQTGGDSPLHF. The CDR3 nucleotides read TGTGCCAGCAGCCAAGATCAAACAGGGGGGGATTCACCCCTCCACTTT. The chain recombines TRBV4-2 with TRBJ1-6; 8 nucleotides agree with TRBD1. The germline CDR1 and CDR2 sequences are LGHNA and YNFKEQ. The length of the CDR3 is 16 residues. Trimming took 0 bases from V and 8 from J; bases not matched to a gene: 6.